These 18 T cell receptor beta chains were sequenced from one sample in a study of blood T cells in healthy people across ages. The use of a sample-barcoded 5' primer and a J-beta primer mix characterized a second PCR of 7 to 11 cycles. TCRdb re-analysed the 5' RACE reads in MiXCR, keeping a single row per CDR3 protein. The sample contains over 300,000 distinct CDR3 sequences, 45% to 60% of which appear only once. The sample consisted of blood. The receptors were gathered from a man aged 60 to 69 in good health.

The CDR3 is CASSQYSPGRASYEQYF. The CDR3 DNA reads TGTGCCAGCAGTCAATACTCCCCCGGCAGAGCCTCCTACGAGCAGTACTTC. The rearrangement uses TRBV12-3 or TRBV12-4 and TRBJ2-7; D not certain. The V gene lost 5 bases and the J gene lost 0 bases, with 20 bases spanning the gap. The CDR3 loop spans 17 amino acids.

The chain carries TRBV7-6 and TRBJ2-1, with D possibly TRBD2 on 6 matching bases. V was cut by 1 base and J by 3 bases, with 13 bases left in between. Germline CDR1 SGHVS, CDR2 FNYEAQ. The CDR3 is 16 residues long. CDR3: CASSLDGTRGYNEQFF. CDR3 in DNA: TGTGCCAGCAGCTTAGACGGGACTCGGGGCTACAATGAGCAGTTCTTC.

In its sample, this clonotype was seen a few times. This chain joins TRBV2 and TRBJ2-7; 8 nucleotides align to TRBD2. The DNA end lines up better with TRBJ2-1; the J call may be wrong. The CDR3 has 14 residues. The germline CDR1 and CDR2 sequences are SNHLY and FYNNEI. The CDR3 spells CASSRREGLNEQFF. CDR3 sequence (DNA): TGTGCCAGTAGTCGCCGGGAGGGCCTAAATGAGCAGTTCTTC.

In this sample, this clonotype turned up many times. This chain links TRBV4-3 with TRBJ1-5; perhaps TRBD1 as D (5 bases). V was shortened by 0 bases and J by 3 bases, with 9 bases between the two germline ends. CDR3 size: 15 residues. Per germline, CDR1 LGHNA and CDR2 YSLEER. In DNA, the CDR3 is TGCGCCAGCAGCCAAGACGGGACCAACAATCAGCCCCAGCATTTT. Translating it yields CASSQDGTNNQPQHF.

This chain uses TRBV18 with TRBJ2-5, with D hard to call. With 3 bases removed from V and 4 bases from J, the gap between germline ends came to 9 bases. In germline, CDR1 is KGHSH, CDR2 LQKENI. CDR3 length equals 13 residues. CDR3 sequence (DNA): TGTGCCAGCTCACCCGATTTGGGAGAGACCCAGTACTTC. Encoded protein: CASSPDLGETQYF. Full variable domain (remainder filled in from reference TRBV18 and TRBJ2-5): NAGVMQNPRHLVRRRGQEARLRCSPMKGHSHVYWYRQLPEEGLKFMVYLQKENIIDESGMPKERFSAEFPKEGPSILRIQQVVRGDSAAYFCASSPDLGETQYFGPGTRLLVL.

The rearrangement joins TRBV6-4 to TRBJ2-3; 10 bases agree with TRBD2. CDR1 is MRHNA and CDR2 is SNTAGT in the germline V gene. This CDR3 contains 16 residues. V shed 3 bases and J 3 bases; nucleotides not matched to a gene: 6. In DNA, the CDR3 is TGTGCCAGCAGTGAATCATCTAGCGGGAGTACAGATACGCAGTATTTT. This sequence encodes CASSESSSGSTDTQYF.

The V and J genes are TRBV12-3 or TRBV12-4 and TRBJ2-1, with D possibly being TRBD1 or TRBD2 (6 bases each). Matching the DNA end better, TRBJ2-7 makes the J call doubtful. This CDR3 spans 14 amino acids. The CDR3 spells CASSVGVRDNEQYF. In DNA form, the CDR3 reads TGTGCCAGCAGTGTGGGAGTGCGGGACAATGAGCAGTACTTC.

The V and J genes are TRBV20-1 and TRBJ2-1; 10 nucleotides match TRBD2. The CDR3 runs 14 residues. Unmatched junction bases numbered 5, after V lost 3 bases and J lost 6 bases. Looked up from germline, CDR1 is DFQATT and CDR2 is SNEGSKA (reference sequence). In nucleotides, the CDR3 is TGCAGTGCTAGGGTGACTAGCGGGTTCAATGAGCAGTTCTTC. Translated, it gives CSARVTSGFNEQFF.

CDR3: CASSSRGGAGGTEAFF. The CDR3 nucleotides read TGTGCCAGCAGCTCTCGGGGGGGGGCCGGGGGCACTGAAGCTTTCTTT. This sequence joins TRBV7-2 and TRBJ1-1; TRBD1 is a possible D gene (6 bases). Germline CDR1 and CDR2: SGHTA and FQGNSA. Trimming cost V 4 bases and J 4 bases, with 19 bases left between them. The CDR3 extends over 16 amino acids.

This chain joins TRBV12-3 or TRBV12-4 and TRBJ2-5; D tentatively fits TRBD1 or TRBD2 (5 bases each). The CDR3 has 14 amino acids. Trimming cost V 6 bases and J 2 bases, with 13 bases left between them. CDR3 coding DNA: TGTGCCAGCAGCCGGGACCTACCACAAGAGACCCAGTACTTC. Its protein is CASSRDLPQETQYF.

This chain connects TRBV7-2 to TRBJ2-7; TRBD2 might be the D (5 bases). The germline V and J ends were trimmed by 2 bases and 0 bases, with 11 bases remaining between them. This CDR3 is built from 15 residues. Germline values: CDR1 SGHTA, CDR2 FQGNSA. The CDR3 sequence is CASSLNPGYSYEQYF. In DNA form, the CDR3 reads TGTGCCAGCAGCTTAAATCCGGGGTACTCCTACGAGCAGTACTTC.

This clonotype has just a few counts. The rearrangement links TRBV2 to TRBJ1-6; D is undetermined. CDR3 size: 15 residues. The V end lost 6 bases, the J end lost 0 bases, and 9 bases lay between the germline ends. Germline loops: CDR1 SNHLY, CDR2 FYNNEI. The CDR3 sequence: CASREESSYNSPLHF. CDR3 coding DNA: TGTGCCAGCAGGGAGGAGAGCTCCTATAATTCACCCCTCCACTTT.

The rearrangement uses TRBV7-9 and TRBJ1-6, with D possibly TRBD1 on 5 matching bases. The CDR3 length is 16 residues. V was pared by 5 bases and J by 5 bases, with 16 bases between. Germline CDR1 SEHNR, CDR2 FQNEAQ (reference sequence). This CDR3 is CASSPRGRDNNSPLHF. The DNA of the CDR3 is TGTGCCAGCAGCCCTAGGGGCAGGGATAATAATTCACCCCTCCACTTT.

This clonotype was found many times. CDR3 protein: CASSPWTQEGYTF. In DNA, the CDR3 is TGTGCCAGCTCACCATGGACACAGGAAGGCTACACCTTC. V gene TRBV18 combines with J gene TRBJ1-2; D may be TRBD1 (5 bases). The CDR3 contains 13 residues. From germline, CDR1 is KGHSH and CDR2 LQKENI. The V gene lost 2 bases and the J gene lost 8 bases, with 12 bases spanning the gap.

This clonotype came up once. The rearrangement joins TRBV9 to TRBJ2-5; 7 bases align to TRBD1. The CDR3 is 15 residues long. Germline values: CDR1 SGDLS, CDR2 YYNGEE. The J segment lost 11 bases and the V segment lost 0 bases, leaving 13 bases of the junction unmatched. The DNA for the CDR3 is TGTGCCAGCAGCGTAGCGGTGACAGGGAACAATGAGCAGTACTTC. This sequence encodes CASSVAVTGNNEQYF.

The chain carries TRBV11-3 and TRBJ2-7; D remains unclear. With the DNA end fitting TRBJ2-5 better, the J assignment may be wrong. Germline CDR1 SGHNT, CDR2 YENEEA. This CDR3 spans 13 amino acids. The CDR3 sequence: CASSPQAGETQYF. CDR3 DNA: TGTGCCAGCAGCCCGCAGGCTGGAGAGACCCAGTACTTC.

The chain combines TRBV28 with TRBJ1-1; perhaps TRBD1 as D (6 bases). Germline CDR1 MDHEN, CDR2 SYDVKM. The CDR3 loop spans 16 amino acids. The V and J ends lost 5 bases and 1 base respectively, with 17 bases between them. As DNA, the CDR3 is TGTGCCAGCAGTCCCCCTACCCGGACAGCGAACACTGAAGCTTTCTTT. Translating gives CASSPPTRTANTEAFF.

The chain carries TRBV7-9 and TRBJ2-1; D gene uncertain. V lost 11 bases and J 0 bases, leaving 14 bases between the germline ends. Germline values: CDR1 SEHNR, CDR2 FQNEAQ (reference sequence). This CDR3 spans 14 amino acids. CDR3 bases: TGTGCCCAAACGTACCGGAGCTCCTACAATGAGCAGTTCTTC. Translated, it gives CAQTYRSSYNEQFF.